Here is one T cell receptor (beta chain) with its context. Its antigen remains unknown. This sample stems from a study of PD-1 blockade in classical Hodgkin lymphoma. The CDR3 runs to 14 residues. From germline, CDR1 is SGHNT and CDR2 YYREEE (reference sequence). V lost 5 bases, J lost 0 bases, and 11 bases lay in between. Data came from immunoSEQ multiplex PCR; TCRdb stores just in-frame clones and leaves some out. The sample consists of tens of thousands of clones, about four fifths of them appearing once. Relapses following autologous stem cell transplantation were seen in all patients, with brentuximab vedotin exposure varying. Whole-study findings and limits: Prior to therapy, complete responders displayed diversity much like that of newly diagnosed patients. As was reported, newly diagnosed patients showed lower baseline TCR diversity than healthy donors did. Significant TCR diversity gains by C4D1 occurred in CD4+ but not CD8+ cells. Exclusion was applied to patients who started nivolumab under 1 year after ASCT.

The sequenced sample was peripheral blood mononuclear cells (PBMCs), obtained before the second cycle of nivolumab. The chain couples TRBV5-4 to TRBJ2-5; no firm D call. This TCR came from a human donor with classical Hodgkin lymphoma. The CDR3 DNA sequence: TGTGCCAGCAGTTCAGAGACATACCAAGAGACCCAGTACTTC. Translated: CASSSETYQETQYF.